The source of this T cell receptor (beta chain) is a study of beta chain features in type 1 diabetes. Expressed TCRB transcripts got sequenced, as all isolated RNA was reverse transcribed. Sequencing used immunoSEQ multiplex PCR; TCRdb keeps in-frame clones, though not all of them. The table lists about 450,000 clones, more than 9.5% of them singletons. V shed 5 bases and J shed 1 base, with 14 bases lying between them. Germline V gene data show CDR1 as SGHTA and CDR2 as FQGNSA. The CDR3 has 16 amino acids. Findings and limits, study-wide: More deletions and fewer insertions at VDJ junctions were found in patients with type 1 diabetes. Shortening that was moderate but significant affected the TCRB CDR3s of Type 1 diabetes patients in all four CD4+ subsets. The naive, central memory and Treg TCRB repertoires showed an apparent similarity that was greater among patients than among healthy donors.

Details on this clone: Its antigen is unidentified.

This clonotype originated in a woman aged 18-29 years in good health. The rearrangement uses TRBV7-2 and TRBJ2-2; D gene ambiguous. The sample was naive CD4+ T cells from blood. This CDR3 reads CASSPVGQLNTGELFF. For the CDR3, the DNA is TGTGCCAGCAGCCCAGTCGGGCAGCTGAACACCGGGGAGCTGTTTTTT.